This T cell receptor (beta chain) was documented in a study of cytomegalovirus exposure and HLA in healthy donors. Germline CDR1 and CDR2: SNHLY and FYNNEI. The CDR3 is made up of 15 amino acids. V lost 2 bases, J lost 5 bases, and 15 bases lay in between. Whole-study findings and limits: Using the classifier, cytomegalovirus status was reportedly diagnosed with high specificity and sensitivity. Most likely, a cluster of highly shared sequence variants arose as a sequencing artifact. Available immune exposure information was restricted to CMV serostatus only. Researchers counted roughly 150 TCR beta chains as cytomegalovirus-associated.

PCR primers comprised 60 Vbeta and 13 Jbeta primers. Repertoires were generated with immunoSEQ multiplex PCR, while TCRdb's copy carries only in-frame clones and drops some. The sample yields roughly 160,000 clones, approximately 79% seen once. On this clone: The antigen remains undetermined.

Sequences were obtained from PBMCs. The gene calls are TRBV2 and TRBJ1-1; TRBD1 might be the D (6 bases). This TCR derives from a man between 45 and 60 years old in good health and CMV-seropositive. For the CDR3, the DNA is TGTGCCAGCAGTGAAATCGACAGGTCTAGGACTGAAGCTTTCTTT. It encodes CASSEIDRSRTEAFF.